This T cell receptor (beta chain) is drawn from a study of CD8 T cells in ankylosing spondylitis. From germline, CDR1 is SGHKS and CDR2 YYEKEE (reference sequence). This CDR3 has 15 amino acids. V lost 4 bases and J lost 2, with 16 bases in between. Concerning this clonotype itself: The antigen remains unidentified.

Study results and limitations: Among TCR beta sequences, a motif of about 8 highly homologous variants appeared characteristic of ankylosing spondylitis blood. Both synovial fluid and blood in reactive arthritis had previously been reported to carry some motif variants. Clones linked to the disease showed a CD8+ phenotype. They occurred at relatively low frequencies in peripheral blood. Within matched ankylosing spondylitis synovial fluid, disease-linked clones were reportedly significantly enriched.

5'-RACE, quantitative and with molecular barcodes, yielded the TCR beta libraries. TCRdb reprocessed the 5' RACE reads via MiXCR and lists one record per CDR3 protein. The sample holds 450,000 to 550,000 distinct CDR3 sequences, approximately 5% seen once. The gene calls are TRBV5-5 and TRBJ2-7; no clear D. This receptor was obtained from a male donor with ankylosing spondylitis. The sample was blood, either unsorted or a sorted T cell fraction (not recorded which). CDR3 in DNA: TGTGCCAGCAGCCGAAACCCGACACCTACCTACGAGCAGTACTTC. Its protein product is CASSRNPTPTYEQYF.